This T cell receptor beta chain comes out of a study of blood T cell repertoires in COVID-19. Study summary: Researchers got acute and convalescent COVID-19 samples from the United States, Italy and Spain. The cDNA or gDNA used as material had been derived from T cells, B-cell-depleted T cells, or PBMCs.

Unmatched junction bases numbered 6, after V lost 1 base and J lost 1 base. Looked up from germline, CDR1 is LGHNA and CDR2 is YNFKEQ. This CDR3 spans 17 amino acids. The Seattle site enrolled patients during active infection and followed them longitudinally. Using immunoSEQ multiplex PCR, the repertoire was profiled, and TCRdb retains in-frame clones only, with some absent. The data show around 400,000 clones, roughly 86% seen once. The chain joins TRBV4-2 to TRBJ2-7; 11 bases are a match to TRBD2. The specimen sequenced was peripheral blood. This sequence was found in an older woman with COVID-19, enrolled during active disease. The CDR3 loop reads CASSQGLAGGPSYEQYF. The CDR3, as DNA: TGTGCCAGCAGCCAAGGGCTAGCGGGGGGCCCATCCTACGAGCAGTACTTC.